This T cell receptor (beta chain) was recovered during a study of T cells after posttransplantation cyclophosphamide. Sequenced by immunoSEQ multiplex PCR; TCRdb stores in-frame clones only, minus some. The repertoire consists of some 38,000 clones, none detected only once. CDR3 length equals 16 residues. CDR1 is MDHEN and CDR2 is SYDVKM in the germline V gene. J lost 4 bases, V lost 5 bases, and 8 bases had no gene match. The related graft donor's blood sample was taken on the day of bone marrow donation. For this clone: Its antigen is not identified.

Study-wide results and limits: Tissue-infiltrating T cells from skin or gut overlapped little with blood T cells. Donor CD8+ memory clones often dominated recipient blood repertoires at later times. After PTCy, TRB diversity resembled that of CNI/methotrexate controls.

The chain uses TRBV28 and TRBJ1-3, with 10 positions matching TRBD1. Input material: PBMCs. The origin of this receptor is a man between 50 and 59 years old in good health, CMV-negative, and a related stem cell transplant donor. This chain's CDR3 is CASSPIRQGAGNTIYF. In DNA form, the CDR3 reads TGTGCCAGCAGTCCAATTCGACAGGGGGCAGGAAACACCATATATTTT.